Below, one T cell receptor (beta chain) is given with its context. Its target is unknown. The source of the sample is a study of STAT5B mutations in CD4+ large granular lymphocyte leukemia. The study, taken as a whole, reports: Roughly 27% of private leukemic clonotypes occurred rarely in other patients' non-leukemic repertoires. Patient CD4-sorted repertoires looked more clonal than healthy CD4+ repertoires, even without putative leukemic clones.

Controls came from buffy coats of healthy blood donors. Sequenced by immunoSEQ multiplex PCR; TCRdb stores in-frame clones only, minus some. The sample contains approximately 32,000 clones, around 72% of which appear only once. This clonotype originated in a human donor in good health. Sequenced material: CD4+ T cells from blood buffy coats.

CDR3 DNA sequence: TGTGCCAGCAGGCGGACAGGGGGTAACCCTGAAGCTTTCTTT. It yields the protein CASRRTGGNPEAFF. V gene TRBV6-5 combines with J gene TRBJ1-1; 10 bases align to TRBD1. V shed 6 bases, J shed 6 bases, and the junction held 7 bases outside the gene matches. The length of the CDR3 is 14 residues. Germline-derived CDR1 and CDR2 are MNHEY and SVGAGI.